One and the same sample provided the 24 T cell receptor beta chains below, sequenced in a study of blood T cell repertoires in COVID-19 (TCRdb year 2020). Library generation was performed with the immunoSEQ multiplex PCR assay. What TCRdb holds here is the immuneACCESS table cut down to in-frame rearrangements. Part of the clones is not present; checked against another copy, under half of the missing clones reflect an unresolved V gene, and the others are unexplained. This sample lists roughly 87,000 clones; around 72% were detected once. The ten largest clones capture about an eighth of the sample. Sequencing was done on a sample of peripheral blood. All receptors derive from a woman of 80 years or more with acute or convalescent COVID-19.

A single count supports this clone. The chain couples TRBV6-1 to TRBJ1-2; tentative D call: TRBD1 (5 bases). The V end lost 2 bases, the J end lost 4 bases, and 11 bases lay between the germline ends. CDR1 and CDR2 from the germline V gene are MNHNS and SASEGT. The CDR3 extends over 14 amino acids. In nucleotides, the CDR3 is TGTGCCAGCAGTGAAAGGGCAGGGCCCTATGGCTACACCTTC. Translating it yields CASSERAGPYGYTF.

J is TRBJ2-7 and V is TRBV5-8; TRBD2 might be the D (5 bases). Per germline, CDR1 SGHTS and CDR2 YDEGEE. The CDR3 runs 14 residues. Trimming took off 1 base at V and 6 bases at J, with 14 bases between the two ends. Here the CDR3 reads CASSLTGSWGEQYF. The DNA for the CDR3 is TGTGCCAGCAGCTTGACGGGGTCATGGGGCGAGCAGTACTTC.

V gene TRBV19 combines with J gene TRBJ2-7, with TRBD1 matching 9 bases. Germline values: CDR1 LNHDA, CDR2 SQIVND (reference sequence). The V segment lost 4 bases and the J segment 4 bases; nucleotides outside the gene matches: 8. The CDR3 is 15 residues long. In nucleotides, the CDR3 is TGTGCCAGTAGTAACCCGGGGACAGGGAAGTACGAGCAGTACTTC. As protein: CASSNPGTGKYEQYF.

The rearrangement links TRBV10-3 to TRBJ1-2; perhaps TRBD1 as D (6 bases). Germline CDR1 and CDR2: ENHRY and SYGVKD. This CDR3 region has 13 residues. V lost 8 bases, J lost 1 base, and 11 bases lay in between. The CDR3 DNA reads TGTGCCATCGGGGGGGGCGATAACTATGGCTACACCTTC. It codes for CAIGGGDNYGYTF.

V gene TRBV30 combines with J gene TRBJ1-3; 7 bases are shared with TRBD1. Per germline, CDR1 GTSNPN and CDR2 SVGIG (reference sequence). J lost 4 bases, V lost 2 bases, and 8 bases had no gene match. CDR3 length: 15 residues. In nucleotides, the CDR3 is TGTGCCTGGAGTTACGACAGGGCACGGGGAAACACCATATATTTT. Its protein is CAWSYDRARGNTIYF.

The genes are TRBV29-1 and TRBJ1-2, with D possibly matching TRBD1 (6 bases). The CDR3 is 11 amino acids. Germline-derived CDR1 and CDR2 are SQVTM and ANQGSEA. The CDR3 region is CSLGPQGSYTF. CDR3 bases: TGCTCGTTGGGACCACAGGGCAGCTACACCTTC.

The chain links TRBV11-2 to TRBJ2-7; 9 bases are a match to TRBD2. The ends lost 0 bases at V and 0 bases at J; junction bases unmatched: 6. Looked up from germline, CDR1 is SGHAT and CDR2 is FQNNGV. The CDR3 runs 17 residues. CDR3 sequence reads: CASSLDVLAGYSYEQYF. The CDR3 nucleotides read TGTGCCAGCAGCTTAGACGTCCTAGCGGGGTACTCCTACGAGCAGTACTTC. Together with reference TRBV11-2 and TRBJ2-7, the CDR3 gives the full variable domain: EAGVAQSPRYKIIEKRQSVAFWCNPISGHATLYWYQQILGQGPKLLIQFQNNGVVDDSQLPKDRFSAERLKGVDSTLKIQPAKLEDSAVYLCASSLDVLAGYSYEQYFGPGTRLTVT.

With respect to this clone: This sample also contains other DNA sequences that code for the same CDR3. The chain links TRBV10-2 to TRBJ1-2; D is unclear. The CDR3 is 14 amino acids. V shed 0 bases and J shed 4 bases, with 9 bases lying between them. The germline gives CDR1 WSHSY, CDR2 SAAADI. The CDR3 region has the DNA TGCGCCAGCAGTGAGTCGATGGAGAGCTATGGCTACACCTTC. This codes for CASSESMESYGYTF.

This clone has only a few counts. This chain uses TRBV27 with TRBJ2-6; D is undetermined. Trimming took 11 bases from V and 0 from J, leaving 8 bases between them. The V gene's germline CDR1 is MNHEY and CDR2 SMNVEV (reference sequence). The CDR3 is made up of 13 amino acids. The chain's CDR3 is CAVRSSGANVLTF. The CDR3 DNA follows: TGTGCCGTTCGGAGCTCTGGGGCCAACGTCCTGACTTTC.

This chain joins TRBV5-4 and TRBJ1-2; TRBD1 agrees at 10 bases. After removal of 4 bases from V and 4 bases from J, the junction contained 10 bases not matched to a gene. Germline CDR1 SGHNT, CDR2 YYREEE (reference sequence). CDR3 length equals 16 residues. In nucleotides, the CDR3 is TGTGCCAGCAGCGCGAGGACAGGGGGTAACACCTATGGCTACACCTTC. This gives the protein CASSARTGGNTYGYTF.

J is TRBJ2-2 and V is TRBV27, with 10 bases that match TRBD2. Germline V CDR1 and CDR2: MNHEY, SMNVEV (reference sequence). The CDR3 is made up of 16 amino acids. V shed 7 bases, J shed 7 bases, and the junction held 12 bases outside the gene matches. The CDR3 spells CASTQWLAGVVGELFF. CDR3 nucleotides: TGTGCCAGCACTCAGTGGCTAGCGGGGGTCGTCGGGGAGCTGTTTTTT.

The chain joins TRBV7-2 to TRBJ2-3, with 12 positions matching TRBD2. The ends lost 5 bases at V and 5 bases at J; junction bases unmatched: 2. The germline V gene encodes CDR1 SGHTA and CDR2 FQGNSA. CDR3 length: 14 amino acids. The CDR3 DNA follows: TGTGCCAGCAGCGTGACTAGCGGGGGAGATACGCAGTATTTT. Translating gives CASSVTSGGDTQYF.

In its sample, this clone was seen a few times. V is TRBV4-3 and J is TRBJ1-1; tentative D call: TRBD1 (6 bases). This CDR3 has 15 residues. V gave up 2 bases and J gave up 3 bases, with 13 bases separating them. The germline V gene encodes CDR1 LGHNA and CDR2 YSLEER. DNA for the CDR3: TGCGCCAGCAGCCAATACAGGGATTCGGACACTGAAGCTTTCTTT. It encodes CASSQYRDSDTEAFF.

This clone came up a few times. The chain uses TRBV7-6 and TRBJ2-3, with TRBD2 matching 14 bases. The CDR3 runs to 14 residues. Trimming cost V 5 bases and J 9 bases; bases outside gene matches: 4. CDR1 is SGHVS, CDR2 FNYEAQ, per germline. In DNA, the CDR3 is TGTGCCAGCAGCCCGGGACTAGCGGGGGACACGCAGTATTTT. Protein: CASSPGLAGDTQYF.

This clone was counted many times. The rearrangement links TRBV18 to TRBJ2-5, with D possibly TRBD1 on 5 matching bases. CDR1 and CDR2 (germline): KGHSH, LQKENI. This CDR3 has 13 residues. The V end lost 3 bases, the J end lost 2 bases, and 7 bases lay between the germline ends. CDR3 coding DNA: TGTGCCAGCTCACCCGCAGGGCAAGAGACCCAGTACTTC. Protein product: CASSPAGQETQYF.

The J gene is TRBJ1-2, the V gene TRBV7-9; D is unclear. Germline assignment: CDR1 SEHNR and CDR2 FQNEAQ (reference sequence). The CDR3 loop spans 12 amino acids. The V end was cut by 1 base, the J end by 6 bases, with 6 bases between. CDR3 in DNA: TGTGCCAGCAGCTTAGTTCGAGATGGCTACACCTTC. As protein: CASSLVRDGYTF.

The V gene is TRBV10-2, the J gene TRBJ1-1; a possible D gene is TRBD1 (5 bases). CDR3 length equals 14 residues. CDR1 is WSHSY and CDR2 is SAAADI in the germline V gene. Between the trimmed V and J ends, which lost 2 bases and 3 bases, there was a span of 10 bases. In DNA, the CDR3 is TGCGCCAGCAGTGAGGGGGGGTTCGACACTGAAGCTTTCTTT. This encodes CASSEGGFDTEAFF.

The chain uses TRBV6-1 and TRBJ2-1, with 9 bases fitting TRBD2. CDR3 length: 17 residues. V gave up 1 base and J gave up 3 bases; unmatched junction bases: 7. Germline CDR1 and CDR2: MNHNS and SASEGT. The CDR3 DNA follows: TGTGCCAGCAGTGAAGAGCCTAGCGGGGACCTCTACAATGAGCAGTTCTTC. Its translation: CASSEEPSGDLYNEQFF.

This rearrangement joins TRBV19 to TRBJ2-1, with TRBD2 as a possible D gene (7 bases). Per germline, CDR1 LNHDA and CDR2 SQIVND (reference sequence). V lost 3 bases and J lost 0, with 15 bases in between. CDR3 length: 17 amino acids. The CDR3 loop reads CASSINPGGDSYNEQFF. Here the CDR3 DNA reads TGTGCCAGTAGTATTAACCCGGGGGGCGACTCCTACAATGAGCAGTTCTTC.

The V and J genes are TRBV6-2 or TRBV6-3 and TRBJ1-2; TRBD1 agrees at 8 bases. Germline CDR1 reads MNHEY; CDR2 reads SVGEGT. The CDR3 has 15 amino acids. The ends lost 4 bases at V and 14 bases at J; junction bases unmatched: 18. For the CDR3, the DNA is TGTGCCAGCAGTTCGGCTATTGGACAGGGACTTTCTCTTACCTTC. Its translation is CASSSAIGQGLSLTF.

CDR3 region: CASSHRQGGRNTGELFF. CDR3 DNA sequence: TGTGCCAGCAGCCACCGACAGGGCGGCAGGAACACCGGGGAGCTGTTTTTT. The rearrangement links TRBV14 to TRBJ2-2; 7 bases fit TRBD1. The ends lost 3 bases at V and 1 base at J; junction bases unmatched: 8. The length of the CDR3 is 17 residues. The germline gives CDR1 SGHDN, CDR2 FVKESK.

CDR3 sequence: CSVEDYTGLNTEAFF. The CDR3 DNA follows: TGCAGCGTTGAAGATTATACAGGGTTGAACACTGAAGCTTTCTTT. The chain is built from TRBV29-1 and TRBJ1-1; D may be TRBD1 (6 bases). CDR3 length: 15 residues. V shed 0 bases and J shed 0 bases, with 11 bases lying between them. Germline loops: CDR1 SQVTM, CDR2 ANQGSEA.

The chain combines TRBV10-3 with TRBJ2-5; 10 nucleotides match TRBD2. Germline V CDR1 and CDR2: ENHRY, SYGVKD. V gave up 3 bases and J gave up 4 bases; unmatched junction bases: 8. The CDR3 contains 16 residues. In DNA form, the CDR3 reads TGTGCCATCAGTGAAGGTAGCGGGGGGTCCAGAGAGACCCAGTACTTC. It translates to CAISEGSGGSRETQYF.

The rearrangement joins TRBV9 to TRBJ2-2, with D possibly being TRBD1 (6 bases). CDR1 and CDR2 (germline): SGDLS, YYNGEE. The CDR3 sequence is 17 residues long. V lost 0 bases to trimming and J lost 4 bases, with 16 bases between them. The CDR3: CASSVVPSGVGTGELFF. Here the CDR3 DNA reads TGTGCCAGCAGCGTAGTCCCCTCAGGGGTGGGCACCGGGGAGCTGTTTTTT. The full variable domain, completed using reference TRBV9 and TRBJ2-2, is DSGVTQTPKHLITATGQRVTLRCSPRSGDLSVYWYQQSLDQGLQFLIQYYNGEERAKGNILERFSAQQFPDLHSELNLSSLELGDSALYFCASSVVPSGVGTGELFFGEGSRLTVL.